This T cell receptor (beta chain) was identified during a study of CD8 T cells in Susac syndrome. Random hexamers served to reverse transcribe about 0.5 to 1 ug RNA. Amplification of TCR beta CDR3 used immunoSEQ multiplex PCR across 54 Vbeta and 13 Jbeta. A single record per CDR3 protein comes from TCRdb applying MiXCR to the immunoSEQ multiplex PCR reads. The data hold about 47,000 distinct CDR3 sequences, with about 92% observed a single time. The CDR3 totals 17 residues. Trimming pared 4 bases from V and 3 bases from J, leaving 21 bases between. Germline values: CDR1 SEHNR, CDR2 FQNEAQ (reference sequence). TCR beta from blood CD8+ and CD4+ T cells was sequenced. Matched for age and sex, the controls were healthy donors. The authors negatively isolated CD8+ and CD4+ T cells and FACS-enriched TEMRA cells.

The chain has TRBV7-9 and TRBJ1-2; possibly TRBD1 for D (5 bases). The sample consisted of CD8+ T cells from PBMCs. The sequence came from a human donor in good health. In DNA, the CDR3 is TGTGCCAGCAGCTCCGGGACTCCCGAGGTTTGGGACTATGGCTACACCTTC. Translated, it gives CASSSGTPEVWDYGYTF.